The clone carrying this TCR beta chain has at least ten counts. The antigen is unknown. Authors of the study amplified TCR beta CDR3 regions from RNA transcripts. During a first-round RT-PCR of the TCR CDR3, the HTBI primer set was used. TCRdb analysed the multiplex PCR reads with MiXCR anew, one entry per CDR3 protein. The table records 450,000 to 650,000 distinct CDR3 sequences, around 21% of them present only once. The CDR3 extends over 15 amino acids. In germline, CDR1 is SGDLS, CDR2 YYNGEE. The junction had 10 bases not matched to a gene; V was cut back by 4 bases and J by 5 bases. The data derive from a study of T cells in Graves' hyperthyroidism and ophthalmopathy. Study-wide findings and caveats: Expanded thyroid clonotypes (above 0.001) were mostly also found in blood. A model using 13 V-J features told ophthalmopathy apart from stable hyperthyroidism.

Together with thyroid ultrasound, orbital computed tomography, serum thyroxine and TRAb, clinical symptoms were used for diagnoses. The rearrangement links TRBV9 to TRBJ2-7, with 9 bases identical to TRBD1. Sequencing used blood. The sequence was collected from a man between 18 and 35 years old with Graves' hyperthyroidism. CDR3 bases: TGTGCCAGCAGCCCCGGTGGGGACAGGGCGGACGAGCAGTACTTC. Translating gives CASSPGGDRADEQYF.